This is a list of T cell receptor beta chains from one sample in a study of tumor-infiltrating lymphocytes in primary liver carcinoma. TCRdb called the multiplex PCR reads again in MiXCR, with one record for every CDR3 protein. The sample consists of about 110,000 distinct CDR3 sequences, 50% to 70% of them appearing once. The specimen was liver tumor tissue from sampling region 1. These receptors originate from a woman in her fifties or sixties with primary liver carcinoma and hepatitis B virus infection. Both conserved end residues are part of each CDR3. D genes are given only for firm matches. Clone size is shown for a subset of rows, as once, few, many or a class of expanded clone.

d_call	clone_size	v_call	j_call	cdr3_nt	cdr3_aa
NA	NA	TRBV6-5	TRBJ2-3	TGTGCCAGCAGCCGACCAGCACCGAGTGGGGGCACAGATACGCAGTATTTT	CASSRPAPSGGTDTQYF
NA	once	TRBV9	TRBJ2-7	TGTGCCCGACATGGAAGGACGTCCTCCTACGAGCAGTACTTC	CARHGRTSSYEQYF
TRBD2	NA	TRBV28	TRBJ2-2	TGTGCCAGCACTTTACTCCGACTAGCGACCACCGGGGAGCTGTTTTTT	CASTLLRLATTGELFF
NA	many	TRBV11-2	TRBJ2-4	TGTGCCAGCAGCTTAGGGACTGCTCTAGCCAAAAACATTCAGTACTTC	CASSLGTALAKNIQYF
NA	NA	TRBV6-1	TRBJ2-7	TGTGCCAGCGAGATGGACAGACCCTACGAGCAGTACTTC	CASEMDRPYEQYF
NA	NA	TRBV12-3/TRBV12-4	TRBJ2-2	TGTGCCAGCAGTTTCTGGGGCAGTAACGCCGGGGAGCTGTTTTTT	CASSFWGSNAGELFF
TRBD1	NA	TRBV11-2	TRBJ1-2	TGTGCCACCAGATACACGACAGGGAGCTATGGCTACACCTTC	CATRYTTGSYGYTF
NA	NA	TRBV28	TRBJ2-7	TGTGCCAGCAGTCTTACGGGTGGGCGACTACCAAGCTCCTACGAGCAGTACTTC	CASSLTGGRLPSSYEQYF
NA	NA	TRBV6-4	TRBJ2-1	TGTGCCAGCAGTGACTCGAGCAACAATGAGCAGTTCTTC	CASSDSSNNEQFF
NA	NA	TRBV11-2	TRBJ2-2	TGTGCCAGCAATCTCCGGACGGGAAACACCGGGGAGCTGTTTTTT	CASNLRTGNTGELFF
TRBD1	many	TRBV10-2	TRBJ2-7	TGCGCCAGCAGTCTCCCCACAGGGGGCGCGTCCTACGAGCAGTACTTC	CASSLPTGGASYEQYF
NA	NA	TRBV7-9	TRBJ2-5	TGTGCCAGCTGCTTAGCAAAGAGTCAAGAGACCCAGTACTTC	CASCLAKSQETQYF
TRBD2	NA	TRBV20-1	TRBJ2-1	TGCAGTGCTAGCGGGACTAGCGGATCGGCGGGGAATGAGCAGTTCTTC	CSASGTSGSAGNEQFF
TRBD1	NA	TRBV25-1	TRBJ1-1	TGTGCCAGCAGTGCCAGACAGGGTGAAGCTTTCTTT	CASSARQGEAFF
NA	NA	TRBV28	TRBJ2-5	TGTGCCAGCAGTTTTTTTGCTAGCGCAAAGAAAGAGACCCAGTACTTC	CASSFFASAKKETQYF
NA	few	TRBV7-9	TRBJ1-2	TGTGCCAGCAGCTTCCCCGGGACGGCATATGGCTACACCTTC	CASSFPGTAYGYTF
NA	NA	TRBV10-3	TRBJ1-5	TGTGCCATCAGCGGCACAGGGAGTGGCAATCAGCCCCAGCATTTT	CAISGTGSGNQPQHF
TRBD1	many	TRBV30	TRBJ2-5	TGTGCCTGGAGACGGGGACAGTCTCCTGTCCAAGAGACCCAGTACTTC	CAWRRGQSPVQETQYF
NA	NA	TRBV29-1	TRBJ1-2	NA	CNVRIQGTGPYGCTF
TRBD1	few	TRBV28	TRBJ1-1	TGTGCCAGCAGTTTATGGGGGCCGCAGGGGGGGAACACTGAAGCTTTCTTT	CASSLWGPQGGNTEAFF
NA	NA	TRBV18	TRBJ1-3	TGTGCCAGCTCACCCTTGGGAGACGGAAACACCATATATTTT	CASSPLGDGNTIYF
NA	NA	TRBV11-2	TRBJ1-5	TGTGCCAGCATCTTAGGAGGGGTGGGGGATCAGCCGCAGCATTTT	CASILGGVGDQPQHF
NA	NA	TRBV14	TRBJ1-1	TGTGCCAGCAGCCACGAAGGGGTAGAGTTAGGTTATTTTGAAGCTTTCTTT	CASSHEGVELGYFEAFF
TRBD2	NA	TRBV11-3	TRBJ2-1	TGTGCCAGCAGCTTAGTCCCCAACCTCGCGGCTAGCGGGAGTTTGGGCTCCTACAATGAGCAGTTCTTC	CASSLVPNLAASGSLGSYNEQFF
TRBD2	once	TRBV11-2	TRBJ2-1	TGTGCCAGCAGCTTTGGACTAGCGGGAGGGCGAGTCGTGAATAAGCACTTCTTC	CASSFGLAGGRVVNKHFF
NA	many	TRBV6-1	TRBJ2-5	TGTGCCAGCACCCAAGAGTGGACGGAGGGGGCGTTTCAAGAGACCCAGTACTTC	CASTQEWTEGAFQETQYF
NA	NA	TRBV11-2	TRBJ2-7	TGTGCCAGCAGCCCGCACTACGAACAGTACTTC	CASSPHYEQYF
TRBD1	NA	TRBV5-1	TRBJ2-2	TGCGCCAGCAGCTTACAGGGGCTAGGGACCGGTGAGCTGTTTTTT	CASSLQGLGTGELFF
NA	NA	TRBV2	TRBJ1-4	TGTGCCAGCACCCCGGGGGTCGGGGAAAAACTGTTTTTT	CASTPGVGEKLFF
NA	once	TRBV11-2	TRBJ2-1	TGTGCCAGCAGACAGGTTCGGAGGGGACCTGAGCACCTCTTC	CASRQVRRGPEHLF
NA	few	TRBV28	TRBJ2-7	TGTGCCAGCAGTTTCCGCTCCAGAGGGCAGACGTACTTC	CASSFRSRGQTYF
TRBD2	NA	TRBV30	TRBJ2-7	TGTTCCTGGGCCTTGGGGACTAGCGGGGGAATCCAGCAGTACTTC	CSWALGTSGGIQQYF